Listed here are 23 T cell receptor beta chains from one sample, sequenced in a study of graft-versus-host responses after intestinal transplantation. Clones were read by immunoSEQ multiplex PCR, and TCRdb kept only the in-frame ones, dropping some. Of just over 14,000 clones listed, about 93% are singletons. The input for sequencing was PBMCs, taken 9 days after transplant. The receptors were gathered from a human patient who received an intestinal transplant, so some T cells may come from the graft donor.

This chain uses TRBV4-1 with TRBJ2-3, with 9 positions matching TRBD1. The germline CDR1 and CDR2 sequences are MGHRA and YSYEKL. The CDR3 consists of 16 residues. V trimming: 6 bases; J trimming: 8 bases; junction bases outside the gene matches: 15. The CDR3 reads CASRPSGGQGQGTQYF. As DNA, the CDR3 is TGCGCCAGCAGACCAAGTGGGGGACAGGGACAGGGTACGCAGTATTTT.

V and J are TRBV11-2 and TRBJ2-5; D is unclear. The V end lost 4 bases, the J end lost 7 bases, and 16 bases lay between the germline ends. Germline CDR1 is SGHAT and CDR2 is FQNNGV. This CDR3 region has 14 residues. The CDR3 region has the DNA TGTGCCAGCAGCTCTCCGGGTTCCCTTTGGACCCAGTACTTC. It encodes CASSSPGSLWTQYF.

This chain links TRBV27 with TRBJ2-7; 7 bases align to TRBD1. Germline assignment: CDR1 MNHEY and CDR2 SMNVEV (reference sequence). With V trimmed by 6 bases and J by 5 bases, 4 bases remained unmatched. The CDR3 runs 12 residues. CDR3 in amino acids: CASSLTGNEQYF. CDR3 nucleotide sequence: TGTGCCAGCAGCCTGACAGGGAACGAGCAGTACTTC.

The rearrangement joins TRBV28 to TRBJ2-5, with D possibly TRBD2 on 5 matching bases. The V end was cut by 5 bases, the J end by 3 bases, with 16 bases between. There are 15 residues in the CDR3. The germline CDR1 and CDR2 sequences are MDHEN and SYDVKM. The CDR3 loop reads CASSPQRPGEETQYF. Here the CDR3 DNA reads TGTGCCAGCAGTCCACAGCGCCCCGGGGAAGAGACCCAGTACTTC. Based on the CDR3 plus reference TRBV28 and TRBJ2-5, the full variable domain is DVKVTQSSRYLVKRTGEKVFLECVQDMDHENMFWYRQDPGLGLRLIYFSYDVKMKEKGDIPEGYSVSREKKERFSLILESASTNQTSMYLCASSPQRPGEETQYFGPGTRLLVL.

J is TRBJ2-1 and V is TRBV7-3; D uncertain. The CDR3 has 13 amino acids. The V end lost 5 bases, the J end lost 8 bases, and 13 bases lay between the germline ends. The V gene's germline CDR1 is SGHTA and CDR2 FQGTGA. CDR3 amino acids: CASSAEVVDEQFF. CDR3 DNA: TGTGCCAGCAGCGCCGAGGTCGTCGATGAGCAGTTCTTC.

This chain uses TRBV11-2 with TRBJ2-7, with D possibly matching TRBD2 (5 bases). This CDR3 spans 14 amino acids. Trimming stripped 2 bases from V and 4 bases from J, with 12 bases between. The germline gives CDR1 SGHAT, CDR2 FQNNGV. CDR3 DNA sequence: TGTGCCAGCAGCTTAACGGGTAGAGGGTACGAGCAGTACTTC. It yields the protein CASSLTGRGYEQYF.

This clone was counted a single time. This chain links TRBV29-1 with TRBJ2-7; 7 bases agree with TRBD1. J lost 7 bases, V lost 4 bases, and 13 bases had no gene match. Germline CDR1 SQVTM, CDR2 ANQGSEA. The CDR3 spans 14 residues. In DNA form, the CDR3 reads TGCAGCGTTGTGACGGGACAGCCACGGTTGGAGCAGTACTTC. It specifies CSVVTGQPRLEQYF.

The chain links TRBV4-1 to TRBJ2-7; weak D call: TRBD1 (6 bases). In germline, CDR1 is MGHRA, CDR2 YSYEKL. CDR3 length equals 17 residues. V was clipped by 0 bases and J by 5 bases, with 20 bases between them. As DNA, the CDR3 is TGCGCCAGCAGCCAAGACCGGGACATTCGTATTCCCAACGAGCAGTACTTC. This encodes CASSQDRDIRIPNEQYF.

The V gene is TRBV7-6, the J gene TRBJ1-2; the D is unclear. The length of the CDR3 is 16 residues. Deletions cut 3 bases from V and 4 bases from J, with 18 bases between. The germline V gene encodes CDR1 SGHVS and CDR2 FNYEAQ. The CDR3 loop is CASSFSRAAPIYGYTF. Here the CDR3 DNA reads TGTGCCAGCAGCTTCAGCCGGGCCGCCCCGATCTATGGCTACACCTTC.

The rearrangement joins TRBV11-3 to TRBJ2-1; TRBD1 matches 7 bases. CDR1 is SGHNT and CDR2 is YENEEA in the germline V gene. After removal of 5 bases from V and 7 bases from J, the junction contained 11 bases not matched to a gene. The CDR3 consists of 15 residues. CDR3 DNA sequence: TGTGCCAGCAGCCACAGCAGGGGGTTTCAGAATGAGCAGTTCTTC. It translates to CASSHSRGFQNEQFF.

The chain couples TRBV9 to TRBJ2-1, with D possibly being TRBD2 (5 bases). Trimming pared 3 bases from V and 0 bases from J, leaving 10 bases between. The CDR3 runs 15 residues. Germline-derived CDR1 and CDR2 are SGDLS and YYNGEE. CDR3: CASSESGVSYNEQFF. CDR3 bases: TGTGCCAGCAGCGAGAGCGGTGTCTCCTACAATGAGCAGTTCTTC.

CDR3: CASSLVGPSEQFF. In nucleotides, the CDR3 is TGTGCCAGCAGCTTGGTCGGCCCCAGTGAGCAGTTCTTC. The chain combines TRBV5-6 with TRBJ2-1, with no clear D. This CDR3 region has 13 residues. V was clipped by 0 bases and J by 9 bases, with 10 bases between them. The V gene's germline CDR1 is SGHDT and CDR2 YYEEEE. Full variable domain (remainder filled in from reference TRBV5-6 and TRBJ2-1): DAGVTQSPTHLIKTRGQQVTLRCSPKSGHDTVSWYQQALGQGPQFIFQYYEEEERQRGNFPDRFSGHQFPNYSSELNVNALLLGDSALYLCASSLVGPSEQFFGPGTRLTVL.

V usage is TRBV7-3 and J usage is TRBJ2-7, with 9 bases identical to TRBD2. The CDR3 is 13 residues long. CDR1 and CDR2 (germline): SGHTA, FQGTGA. The V gene end was trimmed by 8 bases and the J gene end by 0 bases; junction bases not matched to a gene: 2. The DNA of the CDR3 is TGTGCCAGCTCGACTAGCGGCTCCTACGAGCAGTACTTC. This translates into CASSTSGSYEQYF.

This chain joins TRBV5-3 and TRBJ2-1; 8 bases are a match to TRBD2. TRBV5-3 has ORF status, its function being uncertain. After removal of 4 bases from V and 5 bases from J, the junction contained 5 bases not matched to a gene. This CDR3 has 14 residues. In DNA, the CDR3 is TGTGCCAGAAGCCCCGGACTAGCAGACAATGAGCAGTTCTTC. Its translation is CARSPGLADNEQFF.

The chain links TRBV5-8 to TRBJ1-4; 7 bases are a match to TRBD1. Looked up from germline, CDR1 is SGHTS and CDR2 is YDEGEE. V shed 3 bases and J 7 bases; nucleotides not matched to a gene: 12. CDR3 length: 16 residues. This chain's CDR3 is CASSSERDSFGEKLFF. CDR3 DNA: TGTGCCAGCAGCTCCGAACGGGACAGCTTTGGTGAAAAACTGTTTTTT.

The gene calls are TRBV19 and TRBJ1-5, with D tentatively TRBD1 (5 bases). V lost 7 bases to trimming and J lost 4 bases, with 14 bases between them. The CDR3 extends over 14 amino acids. Germline CDR1 reads LNHDA; CDR2 reads SQIVND (reference sequence). The CDR3 region is CASKKWPGNQPQHF. The CDR3 DNA reads TGTGCCAGTAAGAAATGGCCAGGGAATCAGCCCCAGCATTTT.

This clone has a single count. The V call is TRBV6-6, the J call TRBJ2-7; 7 bases line up with TRBD1. The CDR3 extends over 15 amino acids. In germline, CDR1 is MNHNY, CDR2 SVGAGI (reference sequence). V shed 6 bases, J shed 3 bases, and the junction held 11 bases outside the gene matches. DNA for the CDR3: TGTGCCAGCAGCATCGACAGGGACCTTCTCTACGAGCAGTACTTC. Residues: CASSIDRDLLYEQYF.

This chain links TRBV19 with TRBJ2-1, with no clear D. With 3 bases removed from V and 4 bases from J, the gap between germline ends came to 7 bases. This CDR3 region has 13 residues. Germline CDR1 is LNHDA and CDR2 is SQIVND (reference sequence). CDR3 coding DNA: TGTGCCAGTAGTATGGGTCTTTACAATGAGCAGTTCTTC. This translates into CASSMGLYNEQFF.

The chain links TRBV6-6 to TRBJ2-2; possible D gene TRBD2, 6 bases. The CDR3 sequence is 13 residues long. Germline-derived CDR1 and CDR2 are MNHNY and SVGAGI (reference sequence). With 8 bases removed from V and 5 bases from J, the gap between germline ends came to 12 bases. CDR3 in amino acids: CASQLGRTGELFF. CDR3 nucleotides: TGTGCCAGCCAACTTGGGAGGACCGGGGAGCTGTTTTTT.

The V gene is TRBV19, the J gene TRBJ2-3; 10 bases line up with TRBD2. Germline lookup yields CDR1 LNHDA and CDR2 SQIVND (reference sequence). The CDR3 has 16 amino acids. The trim removed 5 bases at V and 0 bases at J, leaving 5 bases unmatched. The CDR3 here is CASSPGLAASTDTQYF. The CDR3 region has the DNA TGTGCCAGTAGTCCCGGACTAGCGGCTAGCACAGATACGCAGTATTTT.

The V gene is TRBV9, the J gene TRBJ2-1; the D is unclear. V was clipped by 3 bases and J by 5 bases, with 15 bases between them. The germline V gene has CDR1 SGDLS and CDR2 YYNGEE. CDR3 length: 15 amino acids. The CDR3 is CASSDSGRPNNEQFF. The CDR3 coding sequence is TGTGCCAGCAGCGACTCAGGACGCCCTAACAATGAGCAGTTCTTC. The variable domain in full, completed from reference TRBV9 and TRBJ2-1, reads DSGVTQTPKHLITATGQRVTLRCSPRSGDLSVYWYQQSLDQGLQFLIQYYNGEERAKGNILERFSAQQFPDLHSELNLSSLELGDSALYFCASSDSGRPNNEQFFGPGTRLTVL.

The V and J genes are TRBV5-1 and TRBJ2-5; 8 bases line up with TRBD1. V was clipped by 4 bases and J by 0 bases; unmatched bases: 17. CDR1 and CDR2 (germline): SGHRS, YFSETQ. The CDR3 runs 19 residues. The CDR3 sequence is CASSLGWSSDRDHQETQYF. CDR3 DNA: TGCGCCAGCAGCCTGGGCTGGTCATCGGACAGGGACCACCAAGAGACCCAGTACTTC. The whole variable domain, remainder taken from reference TRBV5-1 and TRBJ2-5, is KAGVTQTPRYLIKTRGQQVTLSCSPISGHRSVSWYQQTPGQGLQFLFEYFSETQRNKGNFPGRFSGRQFSNSRSEMNVSTLELGDSALYLCASSLGWSSDRDHQETQYFGPGTRLLVL.

J is TRBJ2-1 and V is TRBV9, with 7 bases matching TRBD2. V gave up 2 bases and J gave up 8 bases; unmatched junction bases: 10. This CDR3 has 15 residues. The germline V gene has CDR1 SGDLS and CDR2 YYNGEE. The CDR3 DNA is TGTGCCAGCAGCGTGTTTTCTCAGGGAGGGGATGAGCAGTTCTTC. The encoded protein is CASSVFSQGGDEQFF.